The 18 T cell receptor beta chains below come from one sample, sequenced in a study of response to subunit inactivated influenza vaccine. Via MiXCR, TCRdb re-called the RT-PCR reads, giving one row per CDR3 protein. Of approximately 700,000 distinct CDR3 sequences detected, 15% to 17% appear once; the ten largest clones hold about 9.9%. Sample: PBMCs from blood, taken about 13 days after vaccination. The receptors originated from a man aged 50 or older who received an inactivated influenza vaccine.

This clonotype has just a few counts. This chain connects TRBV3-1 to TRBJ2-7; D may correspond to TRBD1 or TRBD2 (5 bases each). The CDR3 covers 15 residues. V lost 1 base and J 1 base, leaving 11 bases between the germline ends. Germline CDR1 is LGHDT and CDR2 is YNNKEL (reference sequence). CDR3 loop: CASSQAPGRSYEQYF. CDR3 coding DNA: TGTGCCAGCAGCCAAGCCCCGGGACGGTCCTACGAGCAGTACTTC.

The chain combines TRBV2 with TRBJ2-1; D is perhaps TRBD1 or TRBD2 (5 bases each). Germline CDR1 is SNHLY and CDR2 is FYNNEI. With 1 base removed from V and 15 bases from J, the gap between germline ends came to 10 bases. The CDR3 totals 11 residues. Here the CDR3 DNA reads TGTGCCAGCAGTGAAGACAGGACTGGGTTCTTC. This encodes CASSEDRTGFF.

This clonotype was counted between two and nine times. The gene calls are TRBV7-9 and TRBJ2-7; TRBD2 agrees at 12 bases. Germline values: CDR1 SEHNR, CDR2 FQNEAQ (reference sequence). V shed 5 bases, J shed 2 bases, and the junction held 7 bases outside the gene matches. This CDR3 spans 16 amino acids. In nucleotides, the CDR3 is TGTGCCAGCAGCGCACGACTAGCGGGAGCTCCCTACGAGCAGTACTTC. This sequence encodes CASSARLAGAPYEQYF.

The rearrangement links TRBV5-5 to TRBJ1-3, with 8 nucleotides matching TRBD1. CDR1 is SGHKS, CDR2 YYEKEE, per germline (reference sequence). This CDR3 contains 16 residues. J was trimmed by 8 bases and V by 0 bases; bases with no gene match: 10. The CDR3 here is CASSLAFGRGQDTIYF. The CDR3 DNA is TGTGCCAGCAGCTTGGCCTTTGGCAGGGGGCAGGACACCATATATTTT.

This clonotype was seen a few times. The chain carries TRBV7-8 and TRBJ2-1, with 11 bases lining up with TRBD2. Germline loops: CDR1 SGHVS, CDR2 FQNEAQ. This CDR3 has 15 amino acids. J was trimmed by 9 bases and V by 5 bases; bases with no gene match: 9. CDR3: CASSPTSGAIAEQFF. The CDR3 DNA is TGTGCCAGCAGCCCGACTAGCGGGGCGATTGCTGAGCAGTTCTTC.

CDR3: CASSPFSGGTPYEQYF. The CDR3 DNA follows: TGTGCCAGCAGCCCCTTTTCAGGCGGGACACCCTACGAGCAGTACTTC. The chain uses TRBV14 and TRBJ2-7; tentatively, D is TRBD1 or TRBD2 (6 bases each). Trimming removed 4 bases from V and 2 bases from J, with 18 bases in between. The CDR3 length is 16 residues. The germline gives CDR1 SGHDN, CDR2 FVKESK.

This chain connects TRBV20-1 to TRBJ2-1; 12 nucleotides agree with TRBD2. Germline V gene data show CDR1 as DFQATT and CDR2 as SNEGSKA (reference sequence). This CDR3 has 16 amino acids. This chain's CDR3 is CSGGASGRAVEDEQFF. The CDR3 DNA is TGCAGCGGCGGGGCTAGCGGGAGGGCCGTTGAGGATGAGCAGTTCTTC.

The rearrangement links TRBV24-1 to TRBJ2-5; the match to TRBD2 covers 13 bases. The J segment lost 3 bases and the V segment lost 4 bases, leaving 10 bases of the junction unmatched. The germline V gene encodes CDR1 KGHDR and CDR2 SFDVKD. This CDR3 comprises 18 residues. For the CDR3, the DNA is TGTGCCACCAGTGACTGGCCCCGGACTAGCGGGAGTGAAGAGACCCAGTACTTC. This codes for CATSDWPRTSGSEETQYF.

The CDR3 region has the DNA TGTGCCAGCAGTTACTCCCCCGGACTAGCGGGGCCGTCCTACAATGAGCAGTTCTTC. It translates to CASSYSPGLAGPSYNEQFF. The V gene is TRBV6-5, the J gene TRBJ2-1, with 12 bases lining up with TRBD2. Germline lookup yields CDR1 MNHEY and CDR2 SVGAGI. This CDR3 spans 19 amino acids. The junction had 7 bases not matched to a gene; V was cut back by 0 bases and J by 1 base.

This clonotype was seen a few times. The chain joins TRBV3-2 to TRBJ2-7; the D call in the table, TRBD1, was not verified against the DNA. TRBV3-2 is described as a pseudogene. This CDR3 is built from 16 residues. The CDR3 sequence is CASSLSPGQGGDEQYF. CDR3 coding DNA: TGTGCCAGCAGCCTCTCCCCGGGACAGGGAGGAGACGAGCAGTACTTC.

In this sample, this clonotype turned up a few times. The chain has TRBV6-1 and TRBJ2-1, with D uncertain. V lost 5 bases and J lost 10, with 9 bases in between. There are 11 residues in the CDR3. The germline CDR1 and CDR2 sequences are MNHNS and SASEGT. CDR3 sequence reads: CASSTPVEQFF. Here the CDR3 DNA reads TGTGCCAGCAGTACCCCTGTGGAGCAGTTCTTC.

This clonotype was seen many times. CDR3 in DNA: TGCAGCGTCTCCGGGACAACTAAAGAGACCCAGTACTTC. It codes for CSVSGTTKETQYF. The chain has TRBV29-1 and TRBJ2-5; possibly TRBD1 for D (6 bases). The V gene's germline CDR1 is SQVTM and CDR2 ANQGSEA. The V end lost 6 bases, the J end lost 3 bases, and 14 bases lay between the germline ends. The CDR3 loop spans 13 amino acids.

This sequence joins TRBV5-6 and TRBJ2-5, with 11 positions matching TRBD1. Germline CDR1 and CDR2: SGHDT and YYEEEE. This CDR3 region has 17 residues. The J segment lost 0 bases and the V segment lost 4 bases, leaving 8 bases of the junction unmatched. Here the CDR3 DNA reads TGTGCCAGCAGCCCGGACAGGGGGCGGACTAACCAAGAGACCCAGTACTTC. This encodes CASSPDRGRTNQETQYF.

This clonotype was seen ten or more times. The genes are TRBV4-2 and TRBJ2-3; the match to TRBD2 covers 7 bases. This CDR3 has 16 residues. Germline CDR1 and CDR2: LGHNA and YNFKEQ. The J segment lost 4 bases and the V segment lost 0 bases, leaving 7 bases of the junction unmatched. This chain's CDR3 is CASSQERLAAPDTQYF. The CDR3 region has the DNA TGTGCCAGCAGCCAAGAAAGGCTAGCGGCCCCAGATACGCAGTATTTT.

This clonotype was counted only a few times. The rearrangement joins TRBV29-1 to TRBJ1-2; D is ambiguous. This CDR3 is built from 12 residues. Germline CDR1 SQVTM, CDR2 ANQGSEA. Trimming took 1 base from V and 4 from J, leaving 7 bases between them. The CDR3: CSVEGAAYGYTF. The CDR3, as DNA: TGCAGCGTTGAAGGGGCAGCCTATGGCTACACCTTC.

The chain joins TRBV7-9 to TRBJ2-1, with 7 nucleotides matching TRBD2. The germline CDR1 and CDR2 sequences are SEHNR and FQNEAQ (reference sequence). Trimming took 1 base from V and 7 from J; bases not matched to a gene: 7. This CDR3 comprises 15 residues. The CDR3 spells CASSLGGRGENEQFF. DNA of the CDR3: TGTGCCAGCAGCTTAGGCGGGAGAGGGGAGAATGAGCAGTTCTTC.

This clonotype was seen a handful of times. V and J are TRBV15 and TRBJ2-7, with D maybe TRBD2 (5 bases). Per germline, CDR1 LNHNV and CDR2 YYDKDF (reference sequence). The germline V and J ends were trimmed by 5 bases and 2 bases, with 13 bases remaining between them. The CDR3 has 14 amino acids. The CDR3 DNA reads TGTGCCACCAGCCCCCGGAGGACGGCCTACGAGCAGTACTTC. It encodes CATSPRRTAYEQYF.

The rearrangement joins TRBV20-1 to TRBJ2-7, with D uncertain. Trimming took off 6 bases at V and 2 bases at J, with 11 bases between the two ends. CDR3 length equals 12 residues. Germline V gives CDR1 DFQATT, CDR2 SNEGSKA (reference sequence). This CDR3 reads CSAEPPTYEQYF. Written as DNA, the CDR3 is TGCAGTGCCGAACCCCCTACCTACGAGCAGTACTTC.